This TCR beta chain was recovered during a study of blood T cell repertoires in COVID-19. Study in general: T cells, B-cell-depleted T cells, or PBMCs provided the cDNA or gDNA that served as material.

Source study methods: Using reference gene primer amplification, nucleated cell counts were estimated. The assay was immunoSEQ multiplex PCR, and TCRdb's table has in-frame clones only and misses some. Clone size and the V and J calls come from that table; the DNA yielded D and trimming. The sample includes roughly 330,000 clones, just over 85% of them seen just once. The sample holds one count of this clone. Everyone who took part was roughly 18 to 89 years old, and they came from 20 to 25 US areas. Clinical history as reported by participants underpinned cohort assignment. CDR3 length: 15 residues. V dropped 4 bases and J dropped 8; count of bases not matched to a gene: 8. CDR1 is LNHDA and CDR2 is SQIVND in the germline V gene (reference sequence).

The gene calls are TRBV19 and TRBJ1-4; 9 nucleotides line up with TRBD1. The TCR sequence derives from a woman aged 18-35 years who had recovered from COVID-19. Sample: PBMCs or T cells enriched from blood (not recorded which). This chain's CDR3 is CASSTWTGVNEKLFF. Here the CDR3 DNA reads TGTGCCAGTAGTACATGGACAGGGGTAAACGAAAAACTGTTTTTT.